Listed below are T cell receptor beta chains from one sample, sequenced in a study of T cell responses to AZD1222 COVID-19 vaccine. Libraries were prepared by immunoSEQ multiplex PCR; TCRdb keeps only in-frame clonotypes and omits some of them. The sample has about 150,000 clones; about 91% are singletons. Source: peripheral blood, taken on day 0 of AZD1222 vaccination. These receptor sequences come from an adult in good health. The CDR3 runs from the conserved cysteine through the conserved F or W. D genes are given only for firm matches. A row's size may be missing; if present it is once, few, many or a size class.

-,TRBJ2-2,TRBV28,once,TGTGCCAGCCTTGACAGCAACACCGGGGAGCTGTTTTTT,CASLDSNTGELFF
-,TRBJ2-5,TRBV9,few,TGTGCCAGCAGCCCAGAGGGAACAGATAAGACCCAGTACTTC,CASSPEGTDKTQYF
-,TRBJ2-1,TRBV7-9,-,TGTGCCAGCAGCTTATGGGGGGACCGAGAGTTCTTC,CASSLWGDREFF
TRBD1,TRBJ1-6,TRBV19,-,TGTGCCAGTACCCCTACCGGGACAGGAAATTCACCCCTCCACTTT,CASTPTGTGNSPLHF
-,TRBJ2-2,TRBV20-1,-,TGCACTCCCGGCGGGACCGGGGAGCTGTTTTTT,CTPGGTGELFF
TRBD2,TRBJ2-5,TRBV7-9,-,TGTGCCAGCAGCCCCGGGACTAGCGGGGGGGCCTGGGGAGAGACCCAGTACTTC,CASSPGTSGGAWGETQYF
TRBD2,TRBJ2-3,TRBV19,-,TGTGCCAGTAGTCCCACGGGACTAGCGGGGGGGATTCATACGCAGTATTTT,CASSPTGLAGGIHTQYF
TRBD2,TRBJ2-3,TRBV7-3,-,TGTGCCAGCAGCCTAGCGGGGGGGCTTGGGTCAGAGAATACGCAGTATTTT,CASSLAGGLGSENTQYF
TRBD1,TRBJ1-4,TRBV16,-,TGTGCCAGCAGCCAATCCCGCCAGGGGGCAGGCGAAAAACTGTTTTTT,CASSQSRQGAGEKLFF
-,TRBJ2-7,TRBV21-1,once,TGTGCCAGCAGCAAATCCCTAAACGAGCAGTACTTC,CASSKSLNEQYF
-,TRBJ2-7,TRBV18,-,TGTGCCAGCTCACCCGGGAGCTACGAGCAGTACTTC,CASSPGSYEQYF
-,TRBJ1-6,TRBV18,-,TGTGCCAGCTCACCCCGGCAGGAGGGATATAATTCACCCCTCCACTTT,CASSPRQEGYNSPLHF
TRBD2,TRBJ2-4,TRBV2,-,TGTGCCAGCAGTGGGGAGGGGAACATTCAGTACTTC,CASSGEGNIQYF
-,TRBJ1-2,TRBV3-1/TRBV3-2,-,TGTGCCAGCAGCCAAGAAGCGCTACCGGTCTATGGCTACACCTTC,CASSQEALPVYGYTF
TRBD1,TRBJ2-1,TRBV24-1,-,TGTGCCACCAGTGACCGAGGACAGGGAAATGTCCCTGAGCAGTTCTTC,CATSDRGQGNVPEQFF
TRBD2,TRBJ2-7,TRBV27,-,TGTGCCAGCAGTTTATCCGCGGGGAGGGACGAGCAGTACTTC,CASSLSAGRDEQYF